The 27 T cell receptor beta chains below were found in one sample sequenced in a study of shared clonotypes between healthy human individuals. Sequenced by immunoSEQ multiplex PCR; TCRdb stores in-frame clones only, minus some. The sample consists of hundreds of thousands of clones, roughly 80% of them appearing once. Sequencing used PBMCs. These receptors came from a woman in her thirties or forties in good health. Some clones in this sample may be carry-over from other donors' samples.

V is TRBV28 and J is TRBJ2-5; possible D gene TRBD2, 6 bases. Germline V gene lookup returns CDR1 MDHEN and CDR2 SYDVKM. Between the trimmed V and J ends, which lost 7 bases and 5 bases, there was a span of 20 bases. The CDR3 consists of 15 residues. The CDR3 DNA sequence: TGTGCCAGCACCCGGCCCGGAGGGCCTGGGGAGACCCAGTACTTC. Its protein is CASTRPGGPGETQYF.

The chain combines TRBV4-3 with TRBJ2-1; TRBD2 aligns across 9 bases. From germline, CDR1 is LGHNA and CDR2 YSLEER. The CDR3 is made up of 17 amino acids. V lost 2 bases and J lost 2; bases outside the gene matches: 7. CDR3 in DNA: TGCGCCAGCAGCCAAACCGGCGGGAGGGCCCCCTACAATGAGCAGTTCTTC. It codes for CASSQTGGRAPYNEQFF.

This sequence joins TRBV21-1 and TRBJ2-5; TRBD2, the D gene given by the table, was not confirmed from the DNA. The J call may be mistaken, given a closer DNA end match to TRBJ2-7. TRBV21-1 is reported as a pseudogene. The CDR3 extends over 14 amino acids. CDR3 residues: CASSKVSQTYEQYF. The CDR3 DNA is TGTGCCAGCAGCAAAGTAAGCCAAACTTACGAGCAGTACTTC.

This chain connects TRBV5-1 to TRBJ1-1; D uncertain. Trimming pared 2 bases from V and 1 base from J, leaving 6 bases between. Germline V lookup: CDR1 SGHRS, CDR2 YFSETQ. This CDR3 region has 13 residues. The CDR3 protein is CASSFFRNTEAFF. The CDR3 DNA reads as TGCGCCAGCAGCTTTTTCAGGAACACTGAAGCTTTCTTT.

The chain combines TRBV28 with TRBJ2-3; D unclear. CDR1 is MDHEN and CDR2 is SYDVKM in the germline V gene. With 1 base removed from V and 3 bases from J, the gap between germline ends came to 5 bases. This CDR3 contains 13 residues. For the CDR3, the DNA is TGTGCCAGCAGTTTATCCCAGACAGATACGCAGTATTTT. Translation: CASSLSQTDTQYF.

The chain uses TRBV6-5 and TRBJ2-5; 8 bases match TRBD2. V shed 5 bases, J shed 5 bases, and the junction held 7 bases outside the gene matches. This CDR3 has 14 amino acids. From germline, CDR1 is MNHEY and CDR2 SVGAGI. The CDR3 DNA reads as TGTGCCAGCAGTCCCGGGGGACTAGTTGAGACCCAGTACTTC. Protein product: CASSPGGLVETQYF.

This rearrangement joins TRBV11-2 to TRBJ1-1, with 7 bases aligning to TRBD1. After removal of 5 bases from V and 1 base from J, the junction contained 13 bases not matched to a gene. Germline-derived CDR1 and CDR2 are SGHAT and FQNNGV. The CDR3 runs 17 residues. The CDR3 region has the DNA TGTGCCAGCAGCGGGCGGGACAGTCCTAAGGAGAACACTGAAGCTTTCTTT. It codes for CASSGRDSPKENTEAFF. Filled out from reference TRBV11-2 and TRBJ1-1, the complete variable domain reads EAGVAQSPRYKIIEKRQSVAFWCNPISGHATLYWYQQILGQGPKLLIQFQNNGVVDDSQLPKDRFSAERLKGVDSTLKIQPAKLEDSAVYLCASSGRDSPKENTEAFFGQGTRLTVV.

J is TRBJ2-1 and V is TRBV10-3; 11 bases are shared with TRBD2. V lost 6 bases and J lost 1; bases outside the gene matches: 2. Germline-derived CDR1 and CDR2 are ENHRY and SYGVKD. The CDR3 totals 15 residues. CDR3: CAIRGTSGSYNEQFF. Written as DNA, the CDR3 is TGTGCCATCAGGGGGACTAGCGGTTCCTACAATGAGCAGTTCTTC.

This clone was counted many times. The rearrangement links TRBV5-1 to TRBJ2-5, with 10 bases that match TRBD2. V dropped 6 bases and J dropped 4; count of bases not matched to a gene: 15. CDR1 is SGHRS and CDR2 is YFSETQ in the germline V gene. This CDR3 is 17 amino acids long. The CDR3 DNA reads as TGCGCCAGCAAAACTTCGGGGAAGCGGGAGGGCCGAGAGACCCAGTACTTC. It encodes CASKTSGKREGRETQYF. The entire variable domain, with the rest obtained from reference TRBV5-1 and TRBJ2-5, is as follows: KAGVTQTPRYLIKTRGQQVTLSCSPISGHRSVSWYQQTPGQGLQFLFEYFSETQRNKGNFPGRFSGRQFSNSRSEMNVSTLELGDSALYLCASKTSGKREGRETQYFGPGTRLLVL.

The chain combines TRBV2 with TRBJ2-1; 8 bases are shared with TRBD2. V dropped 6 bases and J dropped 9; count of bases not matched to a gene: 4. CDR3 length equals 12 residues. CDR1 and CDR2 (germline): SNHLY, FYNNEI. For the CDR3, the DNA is TGTGCCAGCAGATATAGCGGGATTGAGCAGTTCTTC. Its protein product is CASRYSGIEQFF.

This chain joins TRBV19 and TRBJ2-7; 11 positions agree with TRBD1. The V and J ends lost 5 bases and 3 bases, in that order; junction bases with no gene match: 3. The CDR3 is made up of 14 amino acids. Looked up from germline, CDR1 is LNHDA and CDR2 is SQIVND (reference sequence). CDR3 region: CASSYGTGGYEQYF. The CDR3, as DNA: TGTGCCAGTAGTTACGGGACAGGGGGCTACGAGCAGTACTTC.

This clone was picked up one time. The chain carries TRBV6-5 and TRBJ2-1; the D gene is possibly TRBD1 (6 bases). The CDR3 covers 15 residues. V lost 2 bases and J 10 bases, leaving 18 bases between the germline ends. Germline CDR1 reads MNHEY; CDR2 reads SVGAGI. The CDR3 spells CASSYDRRQTGEQFF. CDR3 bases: TGTGCCAGCAGTTACGACAGGCGCCAAACAGGGGAGCAGTTCTTC.

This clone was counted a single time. Here the CDR3 reads CASSQQGAGTPEATQYF. The CDR3 region has the DNA TGCGCCAGCAGCCAACAGGGAGCCGGGACACCTGAGGCGACCCAGTACTTC. The chain uses TRBV4-3 and TRBJ2-5, with D tentatively TRBD1 (6 bases). CDR1 and CDR2 from the germline V gene are LGHNA and YSLEER. The CDR3 sequence is 17 residues long. The ends were cut back, 2 bases at V and 7 bases at J, with 23 bases in the middle.

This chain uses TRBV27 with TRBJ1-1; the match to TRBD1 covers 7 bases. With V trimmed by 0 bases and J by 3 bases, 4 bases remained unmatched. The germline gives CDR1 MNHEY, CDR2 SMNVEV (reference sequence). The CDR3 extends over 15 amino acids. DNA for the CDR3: TGTGCCAGCAGTTTATCGACAGGGAGGCACACTGAAGCTTTCTTT. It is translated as CASSLSTGRHTEAFF.

Here the CDR3 DNA reads TGTGCCAGCTCACCACAGCGGGAGACGCGCTCCTACGAGCAGTACTTC. Its protein product is CASSPQRETRSYEQYF. The chain carries TRBV18 and TRBJ2-7; TRBD2 matches 8 bases. The CDR3 contains 16 residues. Germline CDR1 is KGHSH and CDR2 is LQKENI. The J segment lost 0 bases and the V segment lost 1 base, leaving 5 bases of the junction unmatched.

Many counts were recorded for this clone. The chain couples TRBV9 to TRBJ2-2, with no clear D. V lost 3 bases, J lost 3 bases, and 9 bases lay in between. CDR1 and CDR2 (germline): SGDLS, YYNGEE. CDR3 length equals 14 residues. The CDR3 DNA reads TGTGCCAGCAGCGAGAGGAGTTACACCGGGGAGCTGTTTTTT. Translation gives CASSERSYTGELFF.

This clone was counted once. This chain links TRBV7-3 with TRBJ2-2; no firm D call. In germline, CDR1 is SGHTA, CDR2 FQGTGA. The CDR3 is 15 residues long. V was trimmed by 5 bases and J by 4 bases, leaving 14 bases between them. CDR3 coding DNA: TGTGCCAGCAGCCGAGATGGAGCAGCCACCGGGGAGCTGTTTTTT. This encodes CASSRDGAATGELFF. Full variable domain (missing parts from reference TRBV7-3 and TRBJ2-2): GAGVSQTPSNKVTEKGKYVELRCDPISGHTALYWYRQSLGQGPEFLIYFQGTGAADDSGLPNDRFFAVRPEGSVSTLKIQRTERGDSAVYLCASSRDGAATGELFFGEGSRLTVL.

Written as DNA, the CDR3 is TGCGCCAGCAGCCCTGCCGGGACAGCCTACGAGCAGTACTTC. Encoded protein: CASSPAGTAYEQYF. The V and J genes are TRBV5-1 and TRBJ2-7; 7 bases are shared with TRBD1. The CDR3 is made up of 14 amino acids. Germline assignment: CDR1 SGHRS and CDR2 YFSETQ. The ends lost 4 bases at V and 2 bases at J; junction bases unmatched: 6.

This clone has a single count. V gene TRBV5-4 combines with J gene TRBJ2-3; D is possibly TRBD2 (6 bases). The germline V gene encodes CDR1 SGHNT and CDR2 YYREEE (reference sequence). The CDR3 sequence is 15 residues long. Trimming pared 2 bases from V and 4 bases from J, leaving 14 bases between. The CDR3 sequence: CASSLAGPGADTQYF. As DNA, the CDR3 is TGTGCCAGCAGCTTAGCGGGCCCCGGCGCAGATACGCAGTATTTT.

The CDR3 sequence: CASSTSGRAYEQYF. In DNA, the CDR3 is TGCGCCAGCAGCACCAGCGGGAGGGCCTACGAGCAGTACTTC. The gene calls are TRBV5-1 and TRBJ2-7; 10 bases align to TRBD2. Germline CDR1 and CDR2: SGHRS and YFSETQ. V lost 4 bases to trimming and J lost 2 bases; unmatched junction nucleotides: 3. The CDR3 runs to 14 residues.

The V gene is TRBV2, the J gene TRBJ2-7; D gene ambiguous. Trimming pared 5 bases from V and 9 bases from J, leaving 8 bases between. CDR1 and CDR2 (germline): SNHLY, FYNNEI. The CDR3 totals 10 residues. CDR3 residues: CASSQAVQYF. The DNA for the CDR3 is TGTGCCAGCAGTCAGGCTGTGCAGTACTTC.

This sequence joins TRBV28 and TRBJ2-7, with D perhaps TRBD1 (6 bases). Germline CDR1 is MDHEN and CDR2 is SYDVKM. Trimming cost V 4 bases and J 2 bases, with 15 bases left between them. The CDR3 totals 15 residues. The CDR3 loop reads CASSSSGHGTYEQYF. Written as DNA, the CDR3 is TGTGCCAGCAGTTCCTCGGGACACGGGACCTACGAGCAGTACTTC.

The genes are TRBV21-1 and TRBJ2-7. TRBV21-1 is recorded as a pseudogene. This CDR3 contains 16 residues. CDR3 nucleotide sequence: TGTGCCAGCAGCAAAAAGATTAGGGTTCAGCCCTACGAGCAGTACTTC. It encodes CASSKKIRVQPYEQYF.

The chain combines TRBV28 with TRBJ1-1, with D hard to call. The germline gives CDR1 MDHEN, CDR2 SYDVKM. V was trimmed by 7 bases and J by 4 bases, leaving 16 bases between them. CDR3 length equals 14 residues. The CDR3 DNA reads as TGTGCCAGCACCCGCATCGCGAGCGGCACTGAAGCTTTCTTT. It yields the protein CASTRIASGTEAFF.

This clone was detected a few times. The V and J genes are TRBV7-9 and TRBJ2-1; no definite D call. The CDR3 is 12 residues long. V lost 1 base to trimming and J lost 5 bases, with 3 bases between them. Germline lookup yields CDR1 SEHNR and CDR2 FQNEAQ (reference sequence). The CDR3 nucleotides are TGTGCCAGCAGCTTAGTCGACAATGAGCAGTTCTTC. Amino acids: CASSLVDNEQFF.

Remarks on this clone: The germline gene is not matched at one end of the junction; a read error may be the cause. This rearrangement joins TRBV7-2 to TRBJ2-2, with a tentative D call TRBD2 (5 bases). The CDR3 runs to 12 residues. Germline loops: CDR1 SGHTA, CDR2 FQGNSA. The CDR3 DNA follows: TGTGCCAGCAGCTTTTCGTATGGGGAGCCGTTTTTT. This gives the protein CASSFSYGEPFF.

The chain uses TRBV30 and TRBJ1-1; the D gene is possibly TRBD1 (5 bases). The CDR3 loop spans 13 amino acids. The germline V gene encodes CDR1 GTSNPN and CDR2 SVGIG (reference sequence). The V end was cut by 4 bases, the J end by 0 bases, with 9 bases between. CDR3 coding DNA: TGTGCCTGGACTGCAGGGATGAACACTGAAGCTTTCTTT. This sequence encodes CAWTAGMNTEAFF.